This TCR beta chain was obtained from a study of T cell responses to AZD1222 COVID-19 vaccine (dated by TCRdb to about 2021). The study in broad terms: AZD1222 recipients whose second dose came at about 4 weeks and those whose second dose came at about 12 weeks were combined into one group, since spike-specific TCR depth and breadth did not differ between the two schedules. A total of 233 trial participants underwent TCR sequencing, of whom some 210 received two doses of AZD1222 and 26 received two doses of the MenACWY control vaccine. Trial participants were enrolled into age subgroups of 18-55, 56-69 and 70-plus years, which contained 148, 28 and 57 TCR-sequenced participants, respectively. The research as a whole found: Nearly half of unique spike-specific TCRs reportedly recognized epitopes outside regions mutated in the B.1.351 and B.1.1.7 variants. No day 14 peak-response samples were available, so repertoires were characterized only after the peak T cell response. The whole spike protein was spanned by vaccine-associated CD4 TCRs, and dominant responses were seen in regions 160-218 and 743-854. Conclusions about previously exposed vaccinees are limited, since just a handful of AZD1222 recipients were seropositive for SARS-CoV-2 at baseline. In the small 56-69-year group, the increase in depth fell short of significance, most likely because of low power. Participants were mostly white British and included more females than males, and it was suggested by the authors that clonal diversity may have been underestimated. Spike-specific TCR breadth and depth rose significantly after two AZD1222 doses compared with day 0 and with MenACWY recipients.

The CDR3 runs 15 residues from the cysteine to the phenylalanine. The only DNA kept is the CDR3, 45 bases in frame from the first base. Compared with germline, V lacks 7 bases and J lacks 0 bases; bases without a gene match: 11. CDR1 SQVTM and CDR2 ANQGSEA were looked up in the germline V gene. The CDR3 regions of human TCRbeta chains were analyzed by immunosequencing. In the paper's pipeline: Repertoire TCRs were matched against a reference library of SARS-CoV-2-specific TCRs generated with the MIRA antigen-specificity platform. Breadth was defined as the fraction of unique TCRs that were SARS-CoV-2-associated, and depth was defined as the fraction of total T cells that were SARS-CoV-2-associated. Using the MIRA data, each spike-specific TCR was assigned both to the spike region to which the TCR was reactive and to a CD4 or CD8 class. Log10-transformed breadth and depth values were compared by one-way ANOVA with Sidak's multiple comparisons tests. TCRdb stores this immuneACCESS table with in-frame sequences only. Part of the clones is absent; in the studies checked, under half of the shortfall reflects unresolved V genes, and no reason is known for the rest. V and J calls and clone size are copied from that table; D and trimming were computed from the DNA. The sample table contains approximately 90,000 clones; only one count was recorded for around nine tenths of them. The ten largest clones take up 3.7% of the sample.

A note on this clone: No cognate antigen has been identified for it. The input lacks base qualities; no much larger clone sits a single base away.

This specimen's time point label, interpreted: baseline before first vaccination. Vaccinee samples came from UK trials COV001 and COV002, including a single-blind randomized controlled phase 2/3 trial of AZD1222 (ChAdOx1 nCoV-19) in healthy adults. Trial participant PBMC samples were collected at day 0 and day 28 after the second dose for TCRbeta chain sequencing. The specimen comprised peripheral blood, sampled on day 0 of AZD1222 vaccination. The chain is assembled from TRBV29-1 and TRBJ1-1, with 7 bases matching TRBD1. This TCR derives from an adult in good health. At the DNA level, the sequence is TGCAGCGGGAGACAGGGTTGGGGTATGAACACTGAAGCTTTCTTT. Translated, it reads CSGRQGWGMNTEAFF.